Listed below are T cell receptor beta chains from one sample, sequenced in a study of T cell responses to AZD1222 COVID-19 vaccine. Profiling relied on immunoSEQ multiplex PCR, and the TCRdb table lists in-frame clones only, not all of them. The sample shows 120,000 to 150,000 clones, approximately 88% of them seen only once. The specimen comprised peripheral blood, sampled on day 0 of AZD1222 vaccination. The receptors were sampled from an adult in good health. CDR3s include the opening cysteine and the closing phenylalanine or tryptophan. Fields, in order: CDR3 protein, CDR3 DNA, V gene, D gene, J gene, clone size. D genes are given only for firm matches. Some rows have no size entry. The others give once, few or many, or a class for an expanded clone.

CDR3: CASSLVVAGVGETQYF
DNA: TGTGCCAGCAGCTTAGTGGTAGCGGGAGTTGGTGAGACCCAGTACTTC
V: TRBV11-3
D: TRBD2
J: TRBJ2-5
size: -

CDR3: CATSAAGRSSYNEQFF
DNA: TGTGCCACCAGTGCGGCCGGGAGAAGCTCCTACAATGAGCAGTTCTTC
V: TRBV24-1
D: -
J: TRBJ2-1
size: -

CDR3: CATSRDLGGTGNTIYF
DNA: TGTGCCACCAGCAGAGATCTCGGGGGGACTGGAAACACCATATATTTT
V: TRBV15
D: -
J: TRBJ1-3
size: -

CDR3: CAWSKFPGTGRGSPLHF
DNA: TGTGCCTGGAGTAAATTTCCGGGAACTGGGAGAGGTTCACCCCTCCACTTT
V: TRBV30
D: -
J: TRBJ1-6
size: -

CDR3: CASSPTDTYEQYF
DNA: TGTGCCAGCAGCCCAACGGATACATACGAGCAGTACTTC
V: TRBV6-5
D: -
J: TRBJ2-7
size: -

CDR3: CASGLGGTGELFF
DNA: TGTGCCAGCGGCCTGGGAGGGACCGGGGAGCTGTTTTTT
V: TRBV7-9
D: TRBD2
J: TRBJ2-2
size: -

CDR3: CASSYQVINEKLFF
DNA: TGTGCCAGCAGTTACCAAGTGATTAATGAAAAACTGTTTTTT
V: TRBV6-2/TRBV6-3
D: -
J: TRBJ1-4
size: -

CDR3: CATSRDPGEEAFF
DNA: TGTGCCACCAGCAGAGATCCTGGGGAGGAAGCTTTCTTT
V: TRBV15
D: -
J: TRBJ1-1
size: few

CDR3: CASSIVGLAGDKQFF
DNA: TGTGCCAGTAGTATTGTCGGGCTAGCGGGAGATAAGCAGTTCTTC
V: TRBV19
D: TRBD2
J: TRBJ2-1
size: -

CDR3: CASSVGGTGGYEQYF
DNA: TGTGCCAGCAGCGTAGGAGGGACAGGGGGGTACGAGCAGTACTTC
V: TRBV9
D: TRBD1
J: TRBJ2-7
size: -

CDR3: CASIELDSYTGELFF
DNA: TGTGCCAGCATTGAATTAGACAGTTACACCGGGGAGCTGTTTTTT
V: TRBV2
D: -
J: TRBJ2-2
size: -

CDR3: CASSLRHDTQYF
DNA: TGTGCCAGCAGCTTAAGGCATGATACGCAGTATTTT
V: TRBV7-2
D: -
J: TRBJ2-3
size: -

CDR3: CASSSDIYRSYGYTF
DNA: TGTGCCAGCAGCTCGGACATATATCGGAGCTATGGCTACACCTTC
V: TRBV5-8
D: -
J: TRBJ1-2
size: -

CDR3: CASRSQQGAGPEAFF
DNA: TGTGCCAGCAGATCCCAACAGGGGGCGGGCCCTGAAGCTTTCTTT
V: TRBV28
D: TRBD1
J: TRBJ1-1
size: -

CDR3: CASSSRGRETGELFF
DNA: TGTGCCAGCAGTAGCCGGGGTCGGGAGACCGGGGAGCTGTTTTTT
V: TRBV6-5
D: -
J: TRBJ2-2
size: -

CDR3: CSVTTSGFGETQYF
DNA: TGCAGCGTCACGACTAGCGGTTTCGGAGAGACCCAGTACTTC
V: TRBV29-1
D: TRBD2
J: TRBJ2-5
size: -

CDR3: CASSDRGNQPQHF
DNA: TGTGCCAGCTCAGACAGGGGCAATCAGCCCCAGCATTTT
V: TRBV18
D: TRBD1
J: TRBJ1-5
size: -

CDR3: CASKWRAVGVYEQYF
DNA: TGTGCCAGCAAATGGAGGGCCGTTGGGGTGTACGAGCAGTACTTC
V: TRBV6-5
D: -
J: TRBJ2-7
size: -

CDR3: CASSIITASGLSTDTQYF
DNA: TGTGCCAGTAGTATCATTACAGCTAGCGGACTAAGCACAGATACGCAGTATTTT
V: TRBV19
D: TRBD2
J: TRBJ2-3
size: -

CDR3: CASTMGNQPQHF
DNA: TGTGCCAGTACAATGGGCAATCAGCCCCAGCATTTT
V: TRBV19
D: -
J: TRBJ1-5
size: -

CDR3: CASSLVQSAEQFF
DNA: TGTGCCAGCAGCTTAGTTCAGTCGGCTGAGCAGTTCTTC
V: TRBV11-3
D: -
J: TRBJ2-1
size: -

CDR3: CASSLHVGGIYEQYF
DNA: TGCGCCAGCAGCCTCCATGTCGGCGGGATCTACGAGCAGTACTTC
V: TRBV4-3
D: -
J: TRBJ2-7
size: -

CDR3: CASSLLGQGGYTF
DNA: TGTGCCAGCAGCCTACTGGGACAGGGAGGCTACACCTTC
V: TRBV5-4
D: TRBD1
J: TRBJ1-2
size: -

CDR3: CAWSLGFTGGNTIYF
DNA: TGTGCCTGGAGCCTCGGATTTACTGGCGGAAACACCATATATTTT
V: TRBV30
D: -
J: TRBJ1-3
size: -

CDR3: CASSQDTFGYEQYF
DNA: TGTGCCAGCAGCCAAGATACCTTCGGTTACGAGCAGTACTTC
V: TRBV14
D: -
J: TRBJ2-7
size: -